This paragraph reports one T cell receptor (beta chain). Its recognized antigen is unknown. No much larger clonotype is one base removed from it; base qualities were not supplied. The data derive from a study of PD-1 blockade in classical Hodgkin lymphoma (dated by TCRdb to 2018 to 2020). For context, the study as a whole: Nivolumab dosing was 3 mg/kg intravenously every 2 weeks, continuing until either disease progression or unacceptable toxicity. A peripheral blood immune signature of response to PD-1 blockade in classical Hodgkin lymphoma was defined using TCR beta sequencing and CyTOF.

Sample time point, as interpreted from the label and publication: cycle 4 day 1 (C4D1), after less than seven weeks of nivolumab. Every trial patient had relapsed following autologous stem cell transplantation, and prior brentuximab vedotin exposure was what differed among cohorts A, B and C. A total of 56 patients with relapsed/refractory classical Hodgkin lymphoma made up the trial cohort, and each patient's best overall response was complete response, partial response or progressive disease. In the multi-cohort phase II CheckMate 205 trial, trial patients received single-agent nivolumab. An independent review committee assessed best overall response by applying the 2007 International Working Group response criteria. PBMCs from the trial were collected at three points: immediately before nivolumab initiation (C1D1), and during therapy at cycle 2 day 1 and cycle 4 day 1. Peripheral blood was collected in 8 mL Vacutainer Cell Preparation Tubes, from which PBMCs were isolated by centrifugation and then cryopreserved.

Compared with germline, V lacks 4 bases and J lacks 10 bases; bases without a gene match: 7. The germline V gene provides CDR1 SGHDN and CDR2 FVKESK. There are 16 amino acids in the CDR3, from cysteine to phenylalanine inclusive. The read is trimmed to its CDR3 DNA, 48 bases read in frame from base 1. Study-wide findings and limitations: The study was restricted to a single clinical trial cohort, and the causes of repertoire differences, possibly disease activity or prior therapy, were left undefined. Baseline TCR diversity was reported to be lower in newly diagnosed patients than in healthy donors, and even lower in relapsed/refractory patients. Among trial patients, those achieving complete response had baseline diversity similar to that of newly diagnosed patients, while diversity was significantly lower in partial responders and progressors. Lower diversity was seen in patients whose nivolumab began less than 1 year after ASCT, and these patients were left out of later analyses so that immune reconstitution would not confound the results. CD4+ but not CD8+ TCR diversity rose significantly by C4D1 (p=0.0027 vs p=0.16), most apparent in complete responders (p=0.02).

Genomic DNA was isolated using the Qiagen DNeasy kit from unsorted PBMCs as well as from negatively selected CD4+ and CD8+ fractions. TCR beta CDR3 regions were amplified by immunoSEQ multiplex PCR using primers annealing to V and J segments. A synthetic immune receptor repertoire was used to minimize amplification bias, and any remaining bias was removed computationally after sequencing. From the authors' description of their analysis: Repertoire diversity was quantified as the Shannon entropy index using custom Python scripts. Unsorted, CD4+ and CD8+ repertoires were analyzed separately, except in combined analyses where CD4+ and CD8+ sequences were merged in silico. A clone counted as expanded when the clone's frequency after treatment rose at least 2-fold relative to C1D1, and clones undetected at baseline were given a pseudocount of 0.5. Singleton clones were defined as clones with 0 or 1 copy at C1D1, and non-singleton clones were defined as clones with 2 or more copies. Clones expanded in unsorted samples were labelled as CD4+, CD8+ or unknown by matching protein sequences in sorted samples from the same patient. Wilcoxon tests on paired samples were used to test changes in diversity from C1D1 to C4D1. TCRdb holds this immuneACCESS table with in-frame rearrangements only. Some clones are missing; in checked studies, unresolved V genes explain under half, and the rest has no known cause. The DNA gave D and trimming, while V, J and clone size come from that table. The table for this sample lists roughly 50,000 clones; nearly 90% of them were counted only once. The top ten clones comprise approximately 15% of the sample.

The material sequenced was peripheral blood mononuclear cells (PBMCs), taken before the fourth cycle of nivolumab. The clonotype comes from a human donor with classical Hodgkin lymphoma. Recombination linked TRBV14 to TRBJ2-1; 16 middle bases align to TRBD2. Here the CDR3 is given as CASSPAGTSGRGEQFF. The bases read TGTGCCAGCAGCCCTGCCGGGACTAGCGGGAGGGGCGAGCAGTTCTTC.